This TCR beta chain appears in the sequencing data of a study of blood T cell repertoires in COVID-19. The data were produced by immunoSEQ multiplex PCR, yet TCRdb's version contains in-frame clones alone and is incomplete. The sample yields 180,000 or so clones, approximately 80% seen once. There are 15 residues in the CDR3. V lost 2 bases to trimming and J lost 1 base, with 8 bases between them. Germline-derived CDR1 and CDR2 are MNHNS and SASEGT. The TCR comes from a man aged 50 to 59 who had recovered from COVID-19. The sequenced material came from PBMCs or T cells enriched from blood (not recorded which). V is TRBV6-1 and J is TRBJ2-2; D gene ambiguous. CDR3 DNA sequence: TGTGCCAGCAGTGAATCCTTAATGAACACCGGGGAGCTGTTTTTT. Its protein product is CASSESLMNTGELFF.